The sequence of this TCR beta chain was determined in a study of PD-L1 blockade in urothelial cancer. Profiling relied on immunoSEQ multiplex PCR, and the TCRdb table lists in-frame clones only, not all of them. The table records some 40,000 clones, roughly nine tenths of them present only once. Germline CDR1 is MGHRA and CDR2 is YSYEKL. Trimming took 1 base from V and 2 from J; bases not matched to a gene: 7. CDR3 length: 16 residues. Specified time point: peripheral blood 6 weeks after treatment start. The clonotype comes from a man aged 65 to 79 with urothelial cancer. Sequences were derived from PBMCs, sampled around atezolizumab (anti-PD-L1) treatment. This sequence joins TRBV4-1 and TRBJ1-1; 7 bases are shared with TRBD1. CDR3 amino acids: CASSQVTGAGNTEAFF. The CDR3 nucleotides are TGCGCCAGCAGCCAAGTAACAGGGGCTGGAAACACTGAAGCTTTCTTT.